This TCR beta chain was identified in a study of lymphopenia after photon versus proton radiotherapy. With respect to this clone: Its target is not known.

Assay: immunoSEQ multiplex PCR; the TCRdb copy retains only in-frame clones and omits some. There are about 33,000 clones in the sample; roughly 90% occur only once, and approximately 6.8% lies in the top ten. V lost 5 bases to trimming and J lost 5 bases, with 22 bases between them. This CDR3 has 18 amino acids. From germline, CDR1 is SSHAT and CDR2 FNYEAQ (reference sequence). Study outcomes and limitations: Under photons, naive T cells and diversity fell while effector/memory populations rose.

This TCR came from a woman aged 45-65 years with pancreatic cancer. Sequences were derived from peripheral blood, sampled from a patient treated with photon-based radiotherapy. J is TRBJ2-6 and V is TRBV7-7; no firm D call. CDR3 region: CASSPTIVPQSRANVLTF. CDR3 DNA sequence: TGTGCCAGCAGCCCAACCATAGTGCCACAAAGTCGGGCCAACGTCCTGACTTTC. Full variable domain (outside the CDR3, taken from reference TRBV7-7 and TRBJ2-6): GAGVSQSPRYKVTKRGQDVTLRCDPISSHATLYWYQQALGQGPEFLTYFNYEAQPDKSGLPSDRFSAERPEGSISTLTIQRTEQRDSAMYRCASSPTIVPQSRANVLTFGAGSRLTVL.